The next 9 T cell receptor beta chains were all read from a single sample in a study of blood T cell repertoires in COVID-19 (dated by TCRdb to the early 2020s). The library relied on the immunoSEQ multiplex PCR assay. Drawn from immuneACCESS, this table holds only the in-frame rearrangements with V and J called that TCRdb kept. Clones are partly lost; checked studies trace under half to an unresolved V gene and leave the rest unexplained. Within this sample are 150,000 or so clones, with around 85% of them counted one time only. The ten largest make up approximately 9.1% of the sample. Material for sequencing was PBMCs or T cells enriched from blood (not recorded which). These receptors all stem from a man aged 50 to 60 who had recovered from COVID-19.

The rearrangement joins TRBV10-1 to TRBJ1-1, with D uncertain. Germline-derived CDR1 and CDR2 are WNHNN and SYGVQD (reference sequence). This CDR3 is 13 amino acids long. Trimming removed 4 bases at V and 1 base at J, with 7 bases between. The CDR3 DNA reads as TGCGCCAGCAGTGTTGGCGGGAACACTGAAGCTTTCTTT. Its protein is CASSVGGNTEAFF.

This chain joins TRBV18 and TRBJ1-2; D is perhaps TRBD1 (5 bases). The CDR3 loop spans 14 amino acids. The germline V gene has CDR1 KGHSH and CDR2 LQKENI. Trimming cost V 1 base and J 7 bases, with 13 bases left between them. The CDR3: CASSPRGADGGYTF. In DNA form, the CDR3 reads TGTGCCAGCTCACCACGCGGGGCGGACGGTGGCTACACCTTC.

CDR3 loop: CASRGNANEKLFF. The CDR3 nucleotides read TGTGCCAGCCGAGGGAACGCTAATGAAAAACTGTTTTTT. This chain links TRBV14 with TRBJ1-4; D unclear. Germline-derived CDR1 and CDR2 are SGHDN and FVKESK. Trimming pared 8 bases from V and 3 bases from J, leaving 10 bases between. The CDR3 covers 13 residues.

The genes are TRBV4-1 and TRBJ2-7, with 15 bases fitting TRBD2. CDR1 and CDR2 from the germline V gene are MGHRA and YSYEKL. This CDR3 spans 20 amino acids. With V trimmed by 3 bases and J by 3 bases, 15 bases remained unmatched. This CDR3 reads CASSQTVRRTSGGEGYEQYF. The CDR3 nucleotides are TGCGCCAGCAGCCAGACCGTGCGTCGGACTAGCGGGGGGGAGGGCTACGAGCAGTACTTC.

The rearrangement joins TRBV5-4 to TRBJ2-1, with TRBD2 matching over 8 bases. CDR3 length: 14 amino acids. V dropped 5 bases and J dropped 8; count of bases not matched to a gene: 9. Germline lookup yields CDR1 SGHNT and CDR2 YYREEE (reference sequence). The CDR3 here is CASSPGGPLYEQFF. For the CDR3, the DNA is TGTGCCAGCAGTCCGGGGGGGCCCTTGTATGAGCAGTTCTTC.

The chain combines TRBV6-5 with TRBJ1-2; no clear D. The CDR3 consists of 13 residues. V lost 10 bases and J 4 bases, leaving 16 bases between the germline ends. CDR1 MNHEY and CDR2 SVGAGI come from the germline V gene. CDR3 DNA: TGTGCCATCTCGACCGCTCCAGGCTATGGCTACACCTTC. The encoded protein is CAISTAPGYGYTF.

This clone was seen once. The genes are TRBV5-6 and TRBJ1-2, with 8 positions matching TRBD1. The junction had 7 bases not matched to a gene; V was cut back by 3 bases and J by 0 bases. CDR3 length equals 16 residues. Germline CDR1 and CDR2: SGHDT and YYEEEE. For the CDR3, the DNA is TGTGCCAGCAGCTCGGGACAGGAAATTTCTAACTATGGCTACACCTTC. Translation: CASSSGQEISNYGYTF.

This chain uses TRBV11-3 with TRBJ2-2; D possibly corresponds to TRBD2 (5 bases). From germline, CDR1 is SGHNT and CDR2 YENEEA. This CDR3 contains 16 residues. The ends were cut back, 5 bases at V and 0 bases at J, with 13 bases in the middle. As DNA, the CDR3 is TGTGCCAGCAGCCCCTCCTTAGCGTCGAACACCGGGGAGCTGTTTTTT. Its protein product is CASSPSLASNTGELFF.

This clone was picked up one time. V usage is TRBV3-1 (or the pseudogene TRBV3-2) and J usage is TRBJ2-7, with TRBD1 identical over 7 bases. V was pared by 4 bases and J by 4 bases, with 10 bases of the junction left unmatched. The CDR3 sequence is 15 residues long. Germline CDR1 reads LGHDT; CDR2 reads YNNKEL (reference sequence). The CDR3 is CASSPWGQSLYEQYF. CDR3 DNA: TGTGCCAGCAGCCCTTGGGGACAGAGCCTATACGAGCAGTACTTC.